The next 17 T cell receptor beta chains were all read from a single sample in a study of cytomegalovirus exposure and HLA in healthy donors. PCR was performed using 60 Vbeta and 13 Jbeta primers. The method was immunoSEQ multiplex PCR; TCRdb's version includes in-frame clones alone and lacks a portion of them. This repertoire shows about 43,000 clones, 70% to 80% found once; its top ten account for approximately 1.5%. Specimen: PBMCs. These TCRs come from a man aged 25-40 years in good health and CMV-seronegative.

CDR3 loop: CASRGRERVGELFF. As DNA, the CDR3 is TGCGCCAGCAGAGGTCGGGAGCGGGTCGGGGAGCTGTTTTTT. The gene calls are TRBV5-1 and TRBJ2-2; D is possibly TRBD2 (6 bases). The V and J ends lost 5 bases and 7 bases respectively, with 15 bases between them. Germline V gene lookup returns CDR1 SGHRS and CDR2 YFSETQ. The CDR3 runs to 14 residues.

The CDR3 coding sequence is TGTGCCATCAGTGAGTCGGGGGGTACGTACGAGCAGTACTTC. This codes for CAISESGGTYEQYF. J is TRBJ2-7 and V is TRBV10-3; perhaps TRBD2 as D (6 bases). V dropped 0 bases and J dropped 4 bases, with 10 bases sitting between them. Germline V lookup: CDR1 ENHRY, CDR2 SYGVKD. The CDR3 sequence is 14 residues long.

Points on this clone: A junction boundary mismatches the germline segment, possibly from a read error. The V call is TRBV28, the J call TRBJ2-3, with TRBD2 matching 7 bases. The CDR3 runs to 11 residues. Germline CDR1 and CDR2: MDHEN and SYDVKM. Here the CDR3 DNA reads TGTGCCAGCAGTTCCCGTGGACGGGGGGATTTT. Translated: CASSSRGRGDF.

The J gene is TRBJ2-3, the V gene TRBV7-2; D unresolved. The CDR3 has 14 amino acids. Germline V lookup: CDR1 SGHTA, CDR2 FQGNSA. The V end was cut by 5 bases, the J end by 4 bases, with 13 bases between. The CDR3 DNA reads TGTGCCAGCAGCCCCGCCGTGGGCCCAGATACGCAGTATTTT. This sequence encodes CASSPAVGPDTQYF.

V is TRBV5-5 and J is TRBJ2-7, with a tentative D call TRBD1 (6 bases). This CDR3 has 15 amino acids. Trimming removed 4 bases from V and 4 bases from J, with 18 bases in between. Germline V CDR1 and CDR2: SGHKS, YYEKEE (reference sequence). DNA of the CDR3: TGTGCCAGCAGCCGGGGACAATCTGGGGTATACGAGCAGTACTTC. Translating it yields CASSRGQSGVYEQYF. Supplemented by reference TRBV5-5 and TRBJ2-7, the full variable domain reads DAGVTQSPTHLIKTRGQQVTLRCSPISGHKSVSWYQQVLGQGPQFIFQYYEKEERGRGNFPDRFSARQFPNYSSELNVNALLLGDSALYLCASSRGQSGVYEQYFGPGTRLTVT.

This clone was counted between two and nine times. The rearrangement joins TRBV5-5 to TRBJ1-6, with a weak D call TRBD1 (5 bases). Germline-derived CDR1 and CDR2 are SGHKS and YYEKEE (reference sequence). V was cut by 3 bases and J by 0 bases, with 16 bases left in between. This CDR3 contains 18 residues. CDR3 sequence reads: CASSWGMGGSSYNSPLHF. DNA for the CDR3: TGTGCCAGCAGCTGGGGGATGGGGGGAAGCTCCTATAATTCACCCCTCCACTTT. The full variable domain, completed using reference TRBV5-5 and TRBJ1-6, is DAGVTQSPTHLIKTRGQQVTLRCSPISGHKSVSWYQQVLGQGPQFIFQYYEKEERGRGNFPDRFSARQFPNYSSELNVNALLLGDSALYLCASSWGMGGSSYNSPLHFGNGTRLTVT.

The chain carries TRBV7-3 and TRBJ2-5; D uncertain. The length of the CDR3 is 13 residues. With 11 bases removed from V and 2 bases from J, the gap between germline ends came to 15 bases. From germline, CDR1 is SGHTA and CDR2 FQGTGA. CDR3 sequence: CASAVGAQETQYF. CDR3 DNA: TGTGCCTCCGCCGTGGGCGCACAAGAGACCCAGTACTTC.

In DNA, the CDR3 is TGTGCCAGCAGCTCCCTAGCGGGAGTGTTCTACAATGAGCAGTTCTTC. The encoded protein is CASSSLAGVFYNEQFF. This rearrangement joins TRBV7-9 to TRBJ2-1, with 10 bases identical to TRBD2. CDR3 length: 16 residues. The junction had 6 bases not matched to a gene; V was cut back by 4 bases and J by 3 bases. Germline CDR1 and CDR2: SEHNR and FQNEAQ (reference sequence).

The chain is built from TRBV30 and TRBJ2-5; 9 nucleotides match TRBD2. The CDR3 has 15 residues. J lost 7 bases, V lost 7 bases, and 16 bases had no gene match. Germline CDR1 reads GTSNPN; CDR2 reads SVGIG (reference sequence). CDR3 sequence (DNA): TGTGCCTACGCTGGCGGGAGGGCCTGGGCAGCGACCCAGTACTTC. It encodes CAYAGGRAWAATQYF.

The genes are TRBV18 and TRBJ1-2; unclear D gene. V shed 3 bases and J shed 4 bases, with 12 bases lying between them. The CDR3 runs to 14 residues. CDR1 is KGHSH and CDR2 is LQKENI in the germline V gene. In nucleotides, the CDR3 is TGTGCCAGCTCACCGGCAGGCCATCCCTATGGCTACACCTTC. This sequence encodes CASSPAGHPYGYTF.

This chain uses TRBV18 with TRBJ1-1; D gene unclear. This CDR3 has 15 amino acids. With 3 bases removed from V and 1 base from J, the gap between germline ends came to 12 bases. Germline CDR1 is KGHSH and CDR2 is LQKENI. In DNA, the CDR3 is TGTGCCAGCTCACCGGCCCGTATATCGAACACTGAAGCTTTCTTT. It encodes CASSPARISNTEAFF.

Regarding this clone: This same CDR3 is encoded by further DNA sequences in the sample. V and J are TRBV5-5 and TRBJ1-1; 11 nucleotides align to TRBD1. Trimming cost V 4 bases and J 3 bases; bases outside gene matches: 5. Per germline, CDR1 SGHKS and CDR2 YYEKEE (reference sequence). This CDR3 comprises 15 residues. DNA for the CDR3: TGTGCCAGCAGCGACCCGGGACAGGGGGACACTGAAGCTTTCTTT. It is translated as CASSDPGQGDTEAFF. The complete variable domain, with remaining parts taken from reference TRBV5-5 and TRBJ1-1, reads DAGVTQSPTHLIKTRGQQVTLRCSPISGHKSVSWYQQVLGQGPQFIFQYYEKEERGRGNFPDRFSARQFPNYSSELNVNALLLGDSALYLCASSDPGQGDTEAFFGQGTRLTVV.

The rearrangement joins TRBV5-1 to TRBJ2-1; 14 bases agree with TRBD2. CDR3 length: 15 amino acids. With 4 bases clipped from V and 5 bases from J, the junction kept 2 bases outside the gene matches. Per the germline V gene, CDR1 is SGHRS and CDR2 is YFSETQ. In DNA, the CDR3 is TGCGCCAGCAGCATGGGACTAGCGGGAGACAATGAGCAGTTCTTC. Its protein is CASSMGLAGDNEQFF.

The chain employs TRBV27 and TRBJ1-5, with TRBD1 identical over 9 bases. CDR1 is MNHEY and CDR2 is SMNVEV in the germline V gene (reference sequence). CDR3 length: 15 residues. Losses at the gene ends were 8 bases for V and 7 bases for J; bases not matched to a gene: 12. CDR3 region: CASERDRDIGQPQHF. In DNA, the CDR3 is TGTGCCAGCGAGAGGGACAGGGACATAGGGCAGCCCCAGCATTTT.

The table lists this clone with a few counts. The genes are TRBV7-2 and TRBJ2-5, with 7 bases identical to TRBD2. V shed 5 bases, J shed 1 base, and the junction held 13 bases outside the gene matches. Germline values: CDR1 SGHTA, CDR2 FQGNSA. This CDR3 contains 17 residues. CDR3 nucleotide sequence: TGTGCCAGCAGCCCAAGTCGGGGGAGGGGTTCCCAAGAGACCCAGTACTTC. Its translation is CASSPSRGRGSQETQYF.

Of note for this clone: Other DNA sequences within the sample encode an identical CDR3. The chain is built from TRBV18 and TRBJ2-7; 10 nucleotides match TRBD1. Looked up from germline, CDR1 is KGHSH and CDR2 is LQKENI. The CDR3 contains 14 residues. J gave up 3 bases and V 2 bases, and 1 base lay outside the gene matches. The CDR3 bases are TGTGCCAGCTCACCAGGGGACAGGGGCTACGAGCAGTACTTC. This encodes CASSPGDRGYEQYF.

This clone has more than one count but fewer than ten. CDR3 region: CASSFGGAVRVDGYTF. CDR3 nucleotides: TGTGCCAGCAGCTTCGGGGGGGCAGTAAGGGTGGATGGCTACACCTTC. The V and J genes are TRBV11-2 and TRBJ1-2; possible D gene TRBD1, 6 bases. V was clipped by 3 bases and J by 6 bases, with 20 bases between them. The CDR3 is 16 amino acids. Looked up from germline, CDR1 is SGHAT and CDR2 is FQNNGV. The variable domain in full, completed from reference TRBV11-2 and TRBJ1-2, reads EAGVAQSPRYKIIEKRQSVAFWCNPISGHATLYWYQQILGQGPKLLIQFQNNGVVDDSQLPKDRFSAERLKGVDSTLKIQPAKLEDSAVYLCASSFGGAVRVDGYTFGSGTRLTVV.